The source of this T cell receptor (beta chain) is a study of T cell responses to AZD1222 COVID-19 vaccine. Regarding the study as a whole: AZD1222 recipients seropositive at baseline numbered only 6 or 7. Spike regions recognized by vaccine-associated CD4 TCRs spanned the protein, led by 160-218 and 743-854.

Produced via immunoSEQ multiplex PCR; TCRdb's table is partial and in-frame only. The table records about 76,000 clones, 60% to 85% of them present only once. In regard to this clone: Its antigen is undetermined.

The sequence derives from an adult who received the MenACWY meningococcal vaccine as a control. Sequencing used peripheral blood, obtained 28 days after the second dose of the MenACWY control vaccine.

The CDR3 DNA reads as TGTGCCAGCAGCTTAGGATGGCAGGGGATGGGGACGAACACTGAAGCTTTCTTT. It yields the protein CASSLGWQGMGTNTEAFF. The gene calls are TRBV7-2 and TRBJ1-1, with a tentative D call TRBD1 (6 bases). Germline lookup yields CDR1 SGHTA and CDR2 FQGNSA. This CDR3 region has 18 residues. V was clipped by 1 base and J by 1 base, with 19 bases between them.